The 24 T cell receptor beta chains below come from one sample, sequenced in a study of T cells in Graves' hyperthyroidism and ophthalmopathy. RNA transcripts provided the source from which TCR beta CDR3 regions were amplified. The HTBI primer set served for first-round RT-PCR of the TCR CDR3. One entry per CDR3 protein, called by TCRdb with MiXCR from the multiplex PCR reads. Here the sample spans around 300,000 distinct CDR3 sequences, approximately 19% being singletons. The sample consisted of blood. These receptors came from a man in his fifties or sixties with Graves' ophthalmopathy.

Many counts were recorded for this clonotype. The chain recombines TRBV28 with TRBJ2-2; 7 bases fit TRBD1. CDR3 size: 15 residues. The junction had 9 bases not matched to a gene; V was cut back by 5 bases and J by 6 bases. From germline, CDR1 is MDHEN and CDR2 SYDVKM. CDR3: CASSHLTGTAGELFF. CDR3 bases: TGTGCCAGCAGTCATCTGACCGGGACAGCCGGGGAGCTGTTTTTT.

V and J are TRBV5-1 and TRBJ2-3; a possible D gene is TRBD2 (6 bases). Germline V gives CDR1 SGHRS, CDR2 YFSETQ. The V end was cut by 0 bases, the J end by 2 bases, with 10 bases between. The CDR3 runs to 15 residues. The CDR3 loop reads CASSLVLAPTDTQYF. The CDR3 DNA follows: TGCGCCAGCAGCTTGGTACTAGCCCCCACAGATACGCAGTATTTT.

This clonotype was seen more than once but under ten times. The CDR3 region is CASRGGGQANYGYTF. CDR3 nucleotide sequence: TGTGCCAGCAGGGGCGGGGGGCAAGCTAACTATGGCTACACCTTC. The rearrangement uses TRBV6-1 and TRBJ1-2; TRBD1 might be the D (6 bases). V dropped 6 bases and J dropped 0 bases, with 14 bases sitting between them. This CDR3 has 15 residues. Per the germline V gene, CDR1 is MNHNS and CDR2 is SASEGT.

This clonotype was found many times. The chain is built from TRBV11-2 and TRBJ2-7, with 9 nucleotides matching TRBD2. The CDR3 contains 18 residues. The J segment lost 1 base and the V segment lost 5 bases, leaving 15 bases of the junction unmatched. Germline-derived CDR1 and CDR2 are SGHAT and FQNNGV. Here the CDR3 reads CASSRALNSGSGSYEQYF. The CDR3 DNA sequence: TGTGCCAGCAGCCGGGCTCTTAATAGCGGGAGTGGATCCTACGAGCAGTACTTC. The complete variable domain, with remaining parts taken from reference TRBV11-2 and TRBJ2-7, reads EAGVAQSPRYKIIEKRQSVAFWCNPISGHATLYWYQQILGQGPKLLIQFQNNGVVDDSQLPKDRFSAERLKGVDSTLKIQPAKLEDSAVYLCASSRALNSGSGSYEQYFGPGTRLTVT.

This clonotype turned up a few times. This chain links TRBV12-3 or TRBV12-4 with TRBJ2-2, with TRBD2 matching over 9 bases. The trim removed 3 bases at V and 6 bases at J, leaving 5 bases unmatched. This CDR3 is built from 15 residues. CDR3 nucleotide sequence: TGTGCCAGCAGTTTGGTAGCGGGAGTTCCCGGGGAGCTGTTTTTT. It encodes CASSLVAGVPGELFF.

Details on this clonotype: The conserved closing phenylalanine or tryptophan is absent in this CDR3, likely reflecting a read error. This chain links TRBV7-3 with TRBJ2-1, with a possible D match to TRBD1 (6 bases). V shed 5 bases and J shed 4 bases, with 15 bases lying between them. CDR3 length: 15 residues. Per the germline V gene, CDR1 is SGHTA and CDR2 is FQGTGA. The CDR3 spells CASSPNGGGYNEQFL. CDR3 coding DNA: TGTGCCAGCAGCCCAAATGGGGGCGGTTACAATGAGCAGTTCCTC.

This clonotype appeared a few times. This chain links TRBV6-5 with TRBJ1-2; TRBD1 might be the D (5 bases). V was cut by 0 bases and J by 5 bases, with 10 bases left in between. Germline V CDR1 and CDR2: MNHEY, SVGAGI. The CDR3 sequence is 14 residues long. The CDR3 bases are TGTGCCAGCAGTTACTCGGGTGCAGGGTATGGCTACACCTTC. Encoded protein: CASSYSGAGYGYTF.

This clonotype was counted ten times or more. V and J are TRBV18 and TRBJ2-2; D is ambiguous. The length of the CDR3 is 12 residues. Germline V gene data show CDR1 as KGHSH and CDR2 as LQKENI. The V gene lost 6 bases and the J gene lost 5 bases, with 7 bases spanning the gap. DNA for the CDR3: TGTGCCAGCTCCCGATATACCGGGGAGCTGTTTTTT. This codes for CASSRYTGELFF.

This clonotype appeared many times. CDR3 sequence reads: CSAPPGLAGVRSYNEQFF. Written as DNA, the CDR3 is TGCAGTGCCCCACCGGGACTAGCGGGAGTCAGGTCCTACAATGAGCAGTTCTTC. The chain carries TRBV20-1 and TRBJ2-1; 14 bases match TRBD2. V lost 6 bases, J lost 1 base, and 11 bases stayed unmatched. The germline gives CDR1 DFQATT, CDR2 SNEGSKA (reference sequence). The CDR3 loop spans 18 amino acids.

This clonotype was observed many times. The CDR3 DNA follows: TGTGCCAGCAGCTTAATAGGGATCCTCAACGGCAGGTACGAGCAGTACTTC. Translated, it gives CASSLIGILNGRYEQYF. This rearrangement joins TRBV11-2 to TRBJ2-7; D gene unclear. The CDR3 has 17 amino acids. V lost 2 bases and J 4 bases, leaving 21 bases between the germline ends. The germline CDR1 and CDR2 sequences are SGHAT and FQNNGV.

The chain joins TRBV20-1 to TRBJ1-6; TRBD1 aligns across 7 bases. This CDR3 has 17 amino acids. Trimming at V came to 4 bases and at J to 5 bases, leaving 14 bases not matched to a gene. Germline V gives CDR1 DFQATT, CDR2 SNEGSKA (reference sequence). The CDR3 here is CSAMDLRDRVDNSPLHF. The CDR3 bases are TGCAGTGCTATGGACCTGCGGGACAGAGTTGATAATTCACCCCTCCACTTT.

The chain recombines TRBV20-1 with TRBJ2-1; 8 positions match TRBD2. The CDR3 spans 19 residues. Looked up from germline, CDR1 is DFQATT and CDR2 is SNEGSKA (reference sequence). J was trimmed by 0 bases and V by 2 bases; bases with no gene match: 15. The CDR3 is CSARQGLATLRGSYNEQFF. The CDR3 DNA follows: TGCAGTGCTAGACAAGGACTAGCCACACTACGGGGCTCCTACAATGAGCAGTTCTTC.

CDR3 region: CASSALTSGGADTQYF. CDR3 in DNA: TGTGCCAGCAGTGCCCTGACTAGCGGGGGGGCAGATACGCAGTATTTT. This chain links TRBV6-1 with TRBJ2-3; 14 bases are a match to TRBD2. The CDR3 consists of 16 residues. The J segment lost 4 bases and the V segment lost 4 bases, leaving 4 bases of the junction unmatched. CDR1 and CDR2 (germline): MNHNS, SASEGT.

This clonotype has a count of ten or more. The chain employs TRBV11-2 and TRBJ2-2; 13 nucleotides match TRBD2. V dropped 2 bases and J dropped 4; count of bases not matched to a gene: 13. Germline V gives CDR1 SGHAT, CDR2 FQNNGV. CDR3 size: 20 residues. The DNA of the CDR3 is TGTGCCAGCAGCTTAATCCCGTCCCGACTAGCGGGAGGACGCACCGGGGAGCTGTTTTTT. Its translation: CASSLIPSRLAGGRTGELFF.

CDR3 nucleotide sequence: TGTGCCAGCAGTTACGATTATCAGCCCCAGCATTTT. Its protein product is CASSYDYQPQHF. The V and J genes are TRBV12-3 or TRBV12-4 and TRBJ1-5; D is uncertain. Trimming removed 4 bases from V and 5 bases from J, with 6 bases in between. This CDR3 spans 12 amino acids.

This clonotype was counted a single time. The J gene is TRBJ2-1, the V gene TRBV4-1, with TRBD1 identical over 8 bases. The V gene end was trimmed by 3 bases and the J gene end by 9 bases; junction bases not matched to a gene: 13. This CDR3 spans 16 amino acids. Germline assignment: CDR1 MGHRA and CDR2 YSYEKL. CDR3 loop: CASSHLLNGQGSEQFF. CDR3 in DNA: TGCGCCAGCAGCCACCTCTTAAATGGACAGGGATCTGAGCAGTTCTTC.

The sample holds many counts of this clonotype. The chain joins TRBV18 to TRBJ1-2, with 10 bases fitting TRBD1. The CDR3 has 15 amino acids. CDR1 is KGHSH, CDR2 LQKENI, per germline. V shed 4 bases, J shed 1 base, and the junction held 3 bases outside the gene matches. The CDR3 loop is CASSHGTGDNYGYTF. As DNA, the CDR3 is TGTGCCAGCTCACACGGGACAGGGGATAACTATGGCTACACCTTC.

In its sample, this clonotype was seen many times. The genes are TRBV20-1 and TRBJ1-1; D is ambiguous. Germline V gives CDR1 DFQATT, CDR2 SNEGSKA (reference sequence). With 0 bases removed from V and 0 bases from J, the gap between germline ends came to 5 bases. The CDR3 sequence is 13 residues long. The CDR3 DNA reads as TGCAGTGCTAGAGATCCTTTGAACACTGAAGCTTTCTTT. This translates into CSARDPLNTEAFF.

This clonotype was counted at least ten times. This chain joins TRBV3-1 and TRBJ2-5; 11 bases are shared with TRBD2. Germline CDR1 reads LGHDT; CDR2 reads YNNKEL (reference sequence). V gave up 0 bases and J gave up 4 bases; unmatched junction bases: 1. The CDR3 totals 15 residues. CDR3 coding DNA: TGTGCCAGCAGCCAAGATGGACTAGCGGGAGAGACCCAGTACTTC. This encodes CASSQDGLAGETQYF.

The chain is built from TRBV7-3 and TRBJ2-7, with 7 bases that match TRBD2. The CDR3 spans 15 residues. The junction had 16 bases not matched to a gene; V was cut back by 11 bases and J by 3 bases. The V gene's germline CDR1 is SGHTA and CDR2 FQGTGA. CDR3 nucleotides: TGTGCCTCTTCAGAGGCTAGCGGTCCCCGCTACGAGCAGTACTTC. It yields the protein CASSEASGPRYEQYF. The full variable domain, rest sourced from reference TRBV7-3 and TRBJ2-7, is GAGVSQTPSNKVTEKGKYVELRCDPISGHTALYWYRQSLGQGPEFLIYFQGTGAADDSGLPNDRFFAVRPEGSVSTLKIQRTERGDSAVYLCASSEASGPRYEQYFGPGTRLTVT.

As to this clonotype: A read error may account for a junction end that differs from germline. The chain has TRBV11-3 and TRBJ2-1; TRBD2 might be the D (6 bases). The CDR3 consists of 16 residues. Germline values: CDR1 SGHNT, CDR2 YENEEA. This CDR3 reads CVSSQRPGGVYNEQFF. CDR3 bases: TGTGTCAGCAGCCAACGGCCAGGCGGGGTCTACAATGAGCAGTTCTTC.

This clonotype was counted only a few times. The chain recombines TRBV2 with TRBJ1-3; 7 bases are shared with TRBD1. The length of the CDR3 is 14 residues. CDR1 SNHLY and CDR2 FYNNEI come from the germline V gene. V trimming: 8 bases; J trimming: 1 base; junction bases outside the gene matches: 5. This chain's CDR3 is CASGTGASGNTIYF. CDR3 DNA: TGTGCCAGCGGAACAGGGGCTTCTGGAAACACCATATATTTT.

CDR3 DNA sequence: TGTGCCAGCAGTTTATTACGTCTTGGGACTAGCGGGAACACCGGGGAGCTGTTTTTT. It encodes CASSLLRLGTSGNTGELFF. The chain links TRBV27 to TRBJ2-2, with 11 bases that match TRBD2. J was trimmed by 1 base and V by 1 base; bases with no gene match: 8. CDR1 MNHEY and CDR2 SMNVEV come from the germline V gene (reference sequence). This CDR3 has 19 amino acids.

V is TRBV12-3 or TRBV12-4 and J is TRBJ1-6; D uncertain. The V end was cut by 4 bases, the J end by 4 bases, with 8 bases between. This CDR3 spans 14 amino acids. In DNA, the CDR3 is TGTGCCAGCAGTTCTCGAACATATAATTCACCCCTCCACTTT. Amino acids: CASSSRTYNSPLHF.